This entry lists 9 T cell receptor beta chains sequenced from one sample in a study of regulatory T cells in long-lasting Graves disease. The sample's time point: persistent/refractory GD, antithyroid drugs over 5 years with positive TRAb. Isolated PBMC RNA provided the starting material for the TCR library. According to the study, TCR beta libraries were built with iRepertoire HTBI primers and CDR3-region Arm-PCR. From the multiplex PCR reads, TCRdb called clonotypes with MiXCR, one entry per CDR3 protein. The sample shows roughly 400,000 distinct CDR3 sequences, 21% of them seen only once. Sequencing was performed on peripheral blood mononuclear cells (PBMCs), taken when the disease was refractory, from a patient treated with antithyroid drugs. These TCRs come from a female donor with Graves disease.

The rearrangement uses TRBV19 and TRBJ1-1; 7 bases fit TRBD1. Germline loops: CDR1 LNHDA, CDR2 SQIVND (reference sequence). CDR3 size: 16 residues. The V segment lost 2 bases and the J segment 7 bases; nucleotides outside the gene matches: 13. CDR3 coding DNA: TGTGCCAGTAGTATACGAACCGGGACAGCCTACATTGAAGCTTTCTTT. Its translation is CASSIRTGTAYIEAFF. The complete variable domain, with remaining parts taken from reference TRBV19 and TRBJ1-1, reads DGGITQSPKYLFRKEGQNVTLSCEQNLNHDAMYWYRQDPGQGLRLIYYSQIVNDFQKGDIAEGYSVSREKKESFPLTVTSAQKNPTAFYLCASSIRTGTAYIEAFFGQGTRLTVV.

Notes on this clonotype: This may arise from a read error, as a much more abundant clone is one base away. The chain couples TRBV6-4 to TRBJ2-5, with 7 bases identical to TRBD1. The germline V gene has CDR1 MRHNA and CDR2 SNTAGT. The CDR3 has 13 amino acids. The CDR3 protein is CASLTGTQEAQYF. In nucleotides, the CDR3 is TGTGCCAGCCTGACAGGGACCCAAGAGGCCCAGTACTTC.

This clonotype has at least ten counts. The genes are TRBV29-1 and TRBJ1-2; D gene uncertain. This CDR3 has 13 residues. Germline loops: CDR1 SQVTM, CDR2 ANQGSEA. Trimming removed 6 bases from V and 8 bases from J, with 19 bases in between. For the CDR3, the DNA is TGCAGCGTGGAGAACGACGGTACAAGGGGCTACACCTTC. This codes for CSVENDGTRGYTF.

This clonotype was recorded a few times. V is TRBV20-1 and J is TRBJ2-2; 14 bases map to TRBD2. V shed 5 bases, J shed 3 bases, and the junction held 8 bases outside the gene matches. This CDR3 has 17 amino acids. Germline values: CDR1 DFQATT, CDR2 SNEGSKA (reference sequence). The DNA for the CDR3 is TGCAGTGCTTCACGACTAGCGGGAGGGATATACACCGGGGAGCTGTTTTTT. Translating gives CSASRLAGGIYTGELFF.

The CDR3 is CASRTPDGETQYF. The CDR3 DNA follows: TGTGCCAGCAGAACCCCGGACGGAGAGACCCAGTACTTC. V is TRBV6-1 and J is TRBJ2-5; D is undetermined. V shed 6 bases and J shed 4 bases, with 12 bases lying between them. Germline CDR1 reads MNHNS; CDR2 reads SASEGT. This CDR3 region has 13 residues.

This clonotype has more than one count but fewer than ten. The chain carries TRBV5-4 and TRBJ1-5, with D unclear. Germline-derived CDR1 and CDR2 are SGHNT and YYREEE (reference sequence). The CDR3 sequence is 13 residues long. Trimming shortened V by 9 bases and J by 0 bases, and 10 bases separated the two germline ends. CDR3 in DNA: TGTGCCACCAGACACCATAGCAATCAGCCCCAGCATTTT. Amino acid sequence: CATRHHSNQPQHF.

This clonotype was seen ten or more times. V usage is TRBV5-1 and J usage is TRBJ2-4; 10 bases are shared with TRBD1. The germline CDR1 and CDR2 sequences are SGHRS and YFSETQ. Germline trimming cut 3 bases from V and 8 bases from J; bases unmatched to any gene: 8. The CDR3 length is 15 residues. As DNA, the CDR3 is TGCGCCAGCAGCTCGGGACAGGGGAGGGGAGACATTCAGTACTTC. It encodes CASSSGQGRGDIQYF. The entire variable domain, with the rest obtained from reference TRBV5-1 and TRBJ2-4, is as follows: KAGVTQTPRYLIKTRGQQVTLSCSPISGHRSVSWYQQTPGQGLQFLFEYFSETQRNKGNFPGRFSGRQFSNSRSEMNVSTLELGDSALYLCASSSGQGRGDIQYFGAGTRLSVL.

V and J are TRBV7-2 and TRBJ2-4; D not resolved. Trimming removed 3 bases at V and 0 bases at J, with 12 bases between. This CDR3 region has 16 residues. Germline values: CDR1 SGHTA, CDR2 FQGNSA. CDR3 coding DNA: TGTGCCAGCAGCTTTTTTGTTTCGTTAGCCAAAAACATTCAGTACTTC. Protein product: CASSFFVSLAKNIQYF.

This clonotype showed up many times. The J gene is TRBJ2-5, the V gene TRBV7-8; no definite D call. The CDR3 is 14 amino acids. V was trimmed by 2 bases and J by 5 bases, leaving 12 bases between them. Germline CDR1 reads SGHVS; CDR2 reads FQNEAQ. Written as DNA, the CDR3 is TGTGCCAGCAGCTTAACCCAGTTTAAGGAGACCCAGTACTTC. Protein sequence: CASSLTQFKETQYF.